The source of this T cell receptor (beta chain) is a study of blood T cells in healthy people across ages. Study-wide findings and caveats: Fewer expanded clones and more diversity marked long-lived versus aged donors. A roughly linear age-dependent decrease characterized TCR beta diversity per million T cells.

As to this clonotype: Antigen specificity is unknown.

Around 10 milliliters of peripheral blood were drawn from each donor. The germline gives CDR1 SNHLY, CDR2 FYNNEI. The CDR3 runs 12 residues. V lost 4 bases, J lost 8 bases, and 11 bases lay in between. A J-beta primer mix and a sample-barcoded 5' primer were used in a second PCR of roughly 6 to 12 cycles. Any given sample supplied a minimum of 3 million CDR3-containing paired-end reads. TCRdb reanalysed the 5' RACE reads using MiXCR and keeps one entry per CDR3 protein. The profile shows about 720,000 distinct CDR3 sequences, about 20% of them singletons. The sequenced sample consisted of blood. The chain employs TRBV2 and TRBJ2-5, with D perhaps matching TRBD1 (5 bases). The TCR comes from a man in his 70s in good health. CDR3 sequence reads: CASSGQKRTQYF. The CDR3, as DNA: TGTGCCAGCAGTGGACAGAAGAGAACCCAGTACTTC.